The 9 T cell receptor beta chains below were found in one sample sequenced in a study of T-cell memory formation after mild COVID-19. TCRdb reprocessed the 5' RACE reads with MiXCR, giving one entry per CDR3 protein. In the table there are fewer than 700,000 distinct CDR3 sequences, about 20% of which are singletons. Material for sequencing was PBMCs or a T cell subset sorted from them (not recorded which). Receptors originate from an adult woman who had mild COVID-19 (a few samples of this study predate the infection). Cell type and time point are not known.

This clonotype was detected many times. The V gene is TRBV9, the J gene TRBJ2-1, with 12 positions matching TRBD2. Germline CDR1 SGDLS, CDR2 YYNGEE. The CDR3 loop spans 20 amino acids. After removal of 0 bases from V and 7 bases from J, the junction contained 17 bases not matched to a gene. DNA of the CDR3: TGTGCCAGCAGCGTAGACCCCTTCCCCCTGACTAGCGGGAGCGCGAATGAGCAGTTCTTC. Translating it yields CASSVDPFPLTSGSANEQFF.

V gene TRBV12-2 combines with J gene TRBJ2-7. TRBV12-2 is deemed a pseudogene. The CDR3 is 13 residues long. CDR3 loop: CASSSKHSYEQYF. CDR3 DNA: TGTGCAAGCAGTAGCAAACACTCCTACGAGCAGTACTTC.

This clonotype showed up just a few times. This chain connects TRBV7-8 to TRBJ2-5, with a possible D match to TRBD2 (7 bases). Germline assignment: CDR1 SGHVS and CDR2 FQNEAQ. Trimming stripped 3 bases from V and 4 bases from J, with 15 bases between. The CDR3 totals 15 residues. The CDR3 coding sequence is TGTGCCAGCAGCTTCATAGGGGGGGAGGGAGAGACCCAGTACTTC. This gives the protein CASSFIGGEGETQYF.

V gene TRBV30 combines with J gene TRBJ2-7, with 9 positions matching TRBD2. Germline values: CDR1 GTSNPN, CDR2 SVGIG (reference sequence). The CDR3 has 13 residues. Trimming took 6 bases from V and 6 from J; bases not matched to a gene: 9. The CDR3 protein is CACIAGEQCEQYF. For the CDR3, the DNA is TGTGCCTGCATAGCGGGAGAACAGTGCGAGCAGTACTTC.

The sample holds a few counts of this clonotype. The rearrangement joins TRBV28 to TRBJ2-7, with 10 bases identical to TRBD1. This CDR3 is 16 amino acids long. Germline-derived CDR1 and CDR2 are MDHEN and SYDVKM. J lost 7 bases, V lost 2 bases, and 11 bases had no gene match. The CDR3 DNA reads as TGTGCCAGCAGTTTAGCCGGGACAGGGGTCCTCTATGAGCAGTACTTC. Protein product: CASSLAGTGVLYEQYF.

The V gene is TRBV7-2, the J gene TRBJ2-1; 14 bases match TRBD2. V was pared by 3 bases and J by 8 bases, with 9 bases of the junction left unmatched. Germline V CDR1 and CDR2: SGHTA, FQGNSA. CDR3 size: 17 residues. The CDR3 is CASSFAGTSGRGDEQFF. Here the CDR3 DNA reads TGTGCCAGCAGCTTTGCCGGGACTAGCGGGAGAGGGGATGAGCAGTTCTTC.

This clonotype was counted many times. V and J are TRBV7-9 and TRBJ2-1; 9 bases are shared with TRBD1. V was pared by 0 bases and J by 7 bases, with 4 bases of the junction left unmatched. There are 15 residues in the CDR3. Per germline, CDR1 SEHNR and CDR2 FQNEAQ (reference sequence). The CDR3 region is CASSLAGTGWNEQFF. The CDR3 region has the DNA TGTGCCAGCAGCTTAGCGGGGACAGGGTGGAATGAGCAGTTCTTC.

The sample holds a few counts of this clonotype. This sequence joins TRBV12-3 or TRBV12-4 and TRBJ2-6; D is undetermined. V shed 2 bases and J shed 1 base, with 12 bases lying between them. This CDR3 region has 17 residues. The DNA for the CDR3 is TGTGCCAGCAGTTTACTGCAGAGCCCGTCTGGGGCCAACGTCCTGACTTTC. Translating gives CASSLLQSPSGANVLTF.

This clonotype came up a few times. The rearrangement uses TRBV6-2 or TRBV6-3 and TRBJ2-1; no reliable D call. The V gene's germline CDR1 is MNHEY and CDR2 SVGEGT. The V end lost 5 bases, the J end lost 0 bases, and 11 bases lay between the germline ends. CDR3 length: 15 amino acids. The CDR3 reads CASSPRQSSYNEQFF. CDR3 in DNA: TGTGCCAGCAGTCCTCGCCAGAGCTCCTACAATGAGCAGTTCTTC.